This TCR beta chain was captured by sequencing in a study of early T cells in non-severe SARS-CoV-2 infection. Looking at the study overall: Sequencing used unsorted whole-blood bulk RNA, so chains lack pairing.

Unique molecular identifiers were added to individual cDNA molecules. TCRdb re-called the 5' RACE reads with MiXCR, one entry per CDR3 protein. This repertoire shows roughly 100,000 distinct CDR3 sequences, around 14% found once; its top ten account for 6% to 7%. Study-level points and caveats: Matching against VDJdb likely underestimated virus-specific expansions, favoring anti-spike CD8.

This CDR3 spans 17 amino acids. The V end lost 3 bases, the J end lost 5 bases, and 23 bases lay between the germline ends. Germline V lookup: CDR1 SGDLS, CDR2 YYNGEE. This clonotype was picked up a small number of times. Its antigen remains unknown. The sequenced material came from whole blood. The chain is built from TRBV9 and TRBJ2-5; maybe TRBD2 (6 bases). The clonotype was recovered from an adult who was a healthcare worker with PCR-confirmed SARS-CoV-2 infection or an uninfected control (not recorded which). This CDR3 reads CASSATGGSYPVETQYF. CDR3 in DNA: TGTGCCAGCAGCGCAACCGGGGGATCCTACCCGGTGGAGACCCAGTACTTC.